The present TCR beta chain was sequenced within a study of cytomegalovirus exposure and HLA in healthy donors (dated 2017 in TCRdb). A note on the overall study: In an earlier analysis of 587 of the donors, less than 350 Gb of sequence data and approximately 100 million unique TCR beta sequences from roughly 200 million T cells were reported. Of the 300 to 450 genotyped donors, 75% to 85% were placed in the genetic ancestry cluster associated with self-reported Caucasian donors. The aim of the study was to test whether cataloging public T cell receptors could identify signatures of past pathogen exposure. Donor age, sex, ethnicity and CMV serostatus were compiled together with the repertoire data. A few DR-DQ haplotypes were handled as single units for association and clustering because linkage in the cohort was strong. Across some 400 genotyped donors of the cohort, an average of roughly 250,000 unique TCR beta nucleotide sequences per donor were sequenced, and 15% to 20% of those sequences were non-productive. Genome-wide SNP genotypes for about 55% of the roughly 670 donors were used in a later genetic analysis, which treated that subset as a discovery cohort. Both class I and class II loci were covered by HLA typing, at four-digit resolution. In addition to the first cohort of roughly 670 subjects, a separate validation cohort of approximately 130 different subjects was used. In the later analysis, no new phenotypic data were used to find candidate immune exposures; instead, reliance was placed on TCR beta sequences and their occurrence across donors. The study combined high-throughput TCR immunosequencing, statistical association of individual TCRs with disease status, and machine learning to predict cytomegalovirus infection status. An earlier analysis of 587 of the donors used high-throughput TCR beta sequencing to judge whether each TCR beta V gene segment behaved as functional or pseudogenic. An early release that covered 640 HLA-typed donors contained about 300 gigabases of sequencing data and approximately 85 million unique TCR sequences. The number of typed donors differed by locus: about 629-630 for A, B, C, DRB1 and DQB1; approximately 520 for DQA1; about 600 for DPA1; and 400 to 480 for DPB1. All discovery cohort repertoires had been generated using a single sequencing platform. A later analysis re-examined previously published TCR beta repertoires from roughly 720 donors and added high-resolution HLA genotyping to investigate patterns of TCR occurrence. The T cell repertoires of some 700 subjects were profiled by immunosequencing and related to cytomegalovirus serostatus. Here is what the overall study found, with its caveats: In a later analysis, TCR association rates were found to vary across HLA loci, with the most associated TCRs seen for DRB1 alleles and the fewest for HLA-C alleles. A later genetic analysis reported fewer N-insertions in productive TCRs among donors in an Asian-associated ancestry cluster than the approximately 700-donor mean. In a later analysis, several top co-occurrence clusters were reported to appear linked to parvovirus B19, influenza, CMV and Epstein-Barr virus. The earlier analysis of 450 to 700 of the donors excluded 15 to 20 rarely observed V segments, including chromosome 9 orphons, because counts were too low. The classifier was reported to diagnose cytomegalovirus status with high specificity and sensitivity in both the original and validation cohorts. CMV serostatus was the only immune exposure information available for the cohort. In a later analysis, HLA-associated TCR beta chains showed more clonal expansion and lower generation probabilities than non-associated chains that were equally common. Because some donors lacked HLA typing at each locus, the association tests relied only on the typed subset. In a later genetic analysis, a missense DCLRE1C variant was associated with V-gene and J-gene trimming of TCR beta chains, and the association was replicated in an independent cohort. Only TCR beta chains were sequenced in this cohort, and the absence of alpha or paired-chain data limited detectable features. A later analysis associated 16,951 TCR beta sequences with specific HLA alleles at a false discovery rate of 0.05. A group of highly shared sequence variants was considered likely to be a technical artifact of the sequencing pipeline. An earlier analysis of around 600 of the donors showed that most TCR beta V segments appeared in productive rearrangements either about 87% or about 30% of the time, which broadly matched IMGT annotations. Most TCR sequences were seen in very few donors, while some public TCRs were found in many individuals. Strong co-occurrence of HLA alleles, especially DR and DQ, made assigning TCR associations to individual alleles difficult. In the study, 150 to 200 TCR beta chains were listed as associated with cytomegalovirus. Presence/absence analyses assumed roughly uniform sequencing depth across donors, an assumption that may not hold. A further reported finding was that TCR beta sequences accurately predicted the HLA-A and HLA-B alleles for most subjects in the first cohort. In vitro tests confirmed that a few of the cytomegalovirus-associated TCR beta chains recognize cytomegalovirus antigens. Correlated functional status among segregating V segments might be attributable to linkage disequilibrium, but an unknown experimental factor could not be ruled out. According to the authors, the approach could potentially be generalized to other disease states and immunological phenotypes. Some IMGT-functional V segments, including TRBV6-2 and TRBV6-3, could not be distinguished by the 87-base-pair reads and were therefore excluded. In a later analysis, most CMV-associated TCR beta chains were found to appear HLA-restricted, with HLA associations seemingly driven largely by CMV exposure.

V and J lose 4 bases and 2 bases, and a span of 15 bases separates them. CDR1 and CDR2, looked up from the germline V gene (reference sequence), are MNHEY and SMNVEV. The cysteine opens and the phenylalanine closes a CDR3 of 15 amino acids. The DNA shown is the 45-base CDR3, in frame from base 1. Comment on this clone: The specificity of this receptor is unknown. No base quality information exists; no much larger clone differs at one position.

In total, 630 or so healthy bone marrow donors made up the cohort. At the time of sampling, every cohort member was nominally healthy, though immune exposures that went unrecorded were likely present. The donor was CMV seronegative and belonged to the group of 352 seronegative cohort members. Each donor provided a peripheral blood sample, and peripheral blood mononuclear cells were used for TCR beta sequencing. The Qiagen DNeasy Blood Extraction Kit was used to extract genomic DNA from the blood cell samples. Libraries were prepared through the immunoSEQ multiplex PCR assay. The multiplex PCR relied on a mix of 60 forward primers for TCR Vbeta segments and 13 reverse primers for TCR Jbeta segments. The CDR3 region of rearranged TCR beta genes was amplified from genomic DNA by a multiplex PCR assay. On the Illumina HiSeq System, the amplified TCR beta libraries were sequenced as 87-base-pair reads. The authors processed their data as follows. Across the roughly 670 repertoires, a later analysis counted 60 million to 90 million unique TCR beta chains, 9.5 million to 13 million of which were shared by at least two donors. Raw reads were error-corrected and collapsed into unique sequences by a nearest-neighbor algorithm in which closely related sequences were merged to remove PCR and sequencing errors. V, D and J gene segments were assigned by aligning CDR3 sequences to IMGT reference sequences. Each retained sequence needed at least a six-nucleotide match to both a V gene segment and a J gene segment. A rearrangement counted as productive if the CDR3 had no stop codons and remained in frame with V and J, and every other rearrangement counted as non-productive. Following IMGT convention, CDR3 was defined as the stretch from the second conserved V-encoded cysteine to the conserved J-encoded phenylalanine. The earlier analysis of 587 of the donors excluded sequences that lacked an unambiguous match to a single V gene segment. An earlier analysis of some 610 of the donors called V segments functional above 56.7% productive rearrangements and segregating when the between-donor standard deviation exceeded 5%. A statistical classification framework was built for diagnosing cytomegalovirus status from the catalog of TCR beta chain sequences. In a later analysis, V and J genes were assigned by comparing TCR nucleotide sequences against IMGT/GENE-DB human TR gene sequences. A later analysis assigned CDR3 sequences and most-parsimonious VDJ recombination scenarios with the TCRdist pipeline. In a later analysis, each TCR beta chain was defined by its CDR3 amino acid sequence together with its V-gene family, and reads without a unique V-gene family were excluded. In a later analysis, 500 to 700 highly shared, low-generation-probability nucleotide sequences were removed to address suspected cross-contamination and a sequencing artifact. In a later analysis, a clonal expansion index for each public chain was calculated from normalized within-repertoire ranks of inferred template counts. Generation probabilities in a later analysis came from a VDJ recombination model fitted to out-of-frame rearrangements, and those results were checked against IGoR. In a later analysis, hypergeometric tests were used to score TCR-TCR, TCR-HLA and TCR-CMV co-occurrence, with a repertoire-size bias correction applied to TCR pairs. To estimate false discovery rates, a later analysis permuted the HLA or CMV assignments 20 times. In a later analysis, co-occurring TCRs were grouped using DBSCAN, and TCRdist sequence similarity was added for clustering within HLA-allele-positive subsets. Repertoires with fewer than 30,000 or more than 120,000 public chains were left out of co-occurrence clustering, as were four to six repertoires with anomalous nucleotide sharing. In its TCRdb copy, this immuneACCESS table keeps in-frame sequences only and misses some clones. Where compared with another copy, unresolved V genes explain less than half of these, and the others have no known cause. The DNA was the basis for D and trimming; V, J and clone size are from that table. The sample records 110,000 to 150,000 clones, about 85% of which are singletons. The biggest ten clones account for 3% to 3.5% of the sample.

Sequencing was done on a sample of PBMCs. The receptor chain draws on TRBV27 and TRBJ2-7; the D gene identity is not certain. This TCR came from a female donor in good health and CMV-seronegative. The CDR3 is CASSSPARFAYEQYF. The DNA sequence is TGTGCCAGCAGTTCCCCCGCCAGGTTTGCCTACGAGCAGTACTTC.